The T cell receptor (beta chain) under discussion was sequenced for a study of CD8 T cells in ankylosing spondylitis. Study-wide findings and caveats: With a CD8+ phenotype, disease-linked clones were relatively rare in peripheral blood. The authors reported significant enrichment of disease-linked clones in matched ankylosing spondylitis synovial fluid.

TCRdb recomputed calls from the 5' RACE reads with MiXCR, one row per CDR3 protein. The sample consists of roughly 230,000 distinct CDR3 sequences, over 15% of them appearing once. Regarding this clonotype: Its target is not known.

The CDR3 has 16 residues. Trimming at V came to 1 base and at J to 3 bases, leaving 6 bases not matched to a gene. Germline loops: CDR1 MGHDK, CDR2 SYGVNS. The sequencing sample was made of blood, either unsorted or a sorted T cell fraction (not recorded which). The chain joins TRBV25-1 to TRBJ1-2, with 9 positions matching TRBD1. This clonotype was sampled from a male donor with ankylosing spondylitis or in good health (not recorded which). CDR3 nucleotides: TGTGCCAGCAGTGAATGGGGGACAGGGAGTCACTATGGCTACACCTTC. Translated: CASSEWGTGSHYGYTF.